Listed below are T cell receptor beta chains from one sample, sequenced in a study of shared clonotypes between healthy human individuals. The data were produced by immunoSEQ multiplex PCR, yet TCRdb's version contains in-frame clones alone and is incomplete. The profile shows a few million clones, just over 90% of them singletons. The sample comprised naive CD4+ T cells sorted from blood. Receptors originate from a man younger than 30 in good health. Each CDR3 is given with its conserved first and last residue. Each record gives: clone size, D gene, J gene, V gene, CDR3 protein, CDR3 DNA. A D gene is named only where the DNA matches it firmly. Rows may omit the clone size; those that give it use once, few, many or a size class.

clone_size: .
d_call: TRBD1
j_call: TRBJ1-6
v_call: TRBV27
cdr3_aa: CAARDRRNSPLHF
cdr3_nt: TGTGCCGCCCGGGACAGAAGAAATTCACCCCTCCACTTT

clone_size: .
d_call: TRBD2
j_call: TRBJ2-1
v_call: TRBV18
cdr3_aa: CASSPRTSGGVYEQFF
cdr3_nt: TGTGCCAGCTCACCAAGGACTAGCGGGGGGGTGTATGAGCAGTTCTTC

clone_size: .
d_call: .
j_call: TRBJ2-3
v_call: TRBV10-3
cdr3_aa: CAIRSREQWTDTQYF
cdr3_nt: TGTGCCATCAGGTCCCGGGAGCAGTGGACAGATACGCAGTATTTT

clone_size: .
d_call: TRBD1
j_call: TRBJ2-7
v_call: TRBV27
cdr3_aa: CASSPPGQRFYKQYF
cdr3_nt: TGTGCCAGCAGTCCCCCGGGACAGAGGTTCTACAAGCAGTACTTC

clone_size: .
d_call: .
j_call: TRBJ2-3
v_call: TRBV6-1
cdr3_aa: CASSEQGPTTDTQYF
cdr3_nt: TGTGCCAGCAGTGAACAGGGCCCAACCACAGATACGCAGTATTTT

clone_size: .
d_call: .
j_call: TRBJ2-3
v_call: TRBV10-1
cdr3_aa: CASSESGGPVYTQYF
cdr3_nt: TGCGCCAGCAGTGAGTCCGGAGGGCCAGTTTATACGCAGTATTTT

clone_size: .
d_call: .
j_call: TRBJ2-7
v_call: TRBV21-1
cdr3_aa: CANPATRPSAGVTTYEQYF
cdr3_nt: TGTGCCAACCCAGCAACGAGACCATCAGCGGGGGTTACCACCTACGAGCAGTACTTC

clone_size: .
d_call: TRBD1
j_call: TRBJ2-5
v_call: TRBV7-2
cdr3_aa: CASRKGQGASETQYF
cdr3_nt: TGTGCCAGCAGGAAAGGACAGGGGGCATCTGAGACCCAGTACTTC

clone_size: .
d_call: TRBD1
j_call: TRBJ1-4
v_call: TRBV5-6
cdr3_aa: CASSLARQGMEEKLFF
cdr3_nt: TGTGCCAGCAGCTTGGCCCGACAGGGGATGGAGGAAAAACTGTTTTTT

clone_size: .
d_call: TRBD1
j_call: TRBJ2-7
v_call: TRBV6-4
cdr3_aa: CASSQHRGPYEQYF
cdr3_nt: TGTGCCAGCAGTCAACACAGGGGACCCTACGAGCAGTACTTC

clone_size: .
d_call: .
j_call: TRBJ1-3
v_call: TRBV5-1
cdr3_aa: CASSESSSGNTIYF
cdr3_nt: TGCGCCAGCAGTGAATCGAGCTCTGGAAACACCATATATTTT

clone_size: .
d_call: TRBD1
j_call: TRBJ2-7
v_call: TRBV7-9
cdr3_aa: CASSSWTGDRSEQYF
cdr3_nt: TGTGCCAGCAGCTCCTGGACAGGGGACAGATCCGAGCAGTACTTC

clone_size: .
d_call: .
j_call: TRBJ2-7
v_call: TRBV6-5
cdr3_aa: CASRGSGESYEQYF
cdr3_nt: TGTGCCAGCAGGGGGAGTGGGGAATCCTACGAGCAGTACTTC

clone_size: .
d_call: .
j_call: TRBJ2-7
v_call: TRBV30
cdr3_aa: CAWSPNLPHEQYF
cdr3_nt: TGTGCCTGGAGTCCTAATCTTCCCCACGAGCAGTACTTC

clone_size: .
d_call: TRBD2
j_call: TRBJ2-7
v_call: TRBV11-3
cdr3_aa: CASSLTGGYEQYF
cdr3_nt: TGTGCCAGCAGCTTAACGGGGGGCTACGAGCAGTACTTC

clone_size: .
d_call: TRBD2
j_call: TRBJ2-1
v_call: TRBV18
cdr3_aa: CASSLAGLAGHEQFF
cdr3_nt: TGTGCCAGCTCACTCGCCGGACTAGCGGGGCATGAGCAGTTCTTC

clone_size: .
d_call: .
j_call: TRBJ1-4
v_call: TRBV19
cdr3_aa: CASRGGGQVDEKLFF
cdr3_nt: TGTGCCAGTCGAGGTGGGGGGCAGGTTGATGAAAAACTGTTTTTT

clone_size: .
d_call: .
j_call: TRBJ1-3
v_call: TRBV9
cdr3_aa: CASSSDGNTIYF
cdr3_nt: TGTGCCAGCAGCTCAGACGGAAACACCATATATTTT

clone_size: .
d_call: TRBD1
j_call: TRBJ2-3
v_call: TRBV5-1
cdr3_aa: CASSIGQGNTDTQYF
cdr3_nt: TGCGCCAGCAGCATTGGACAGGGGAACACAGATACGCAGTATTTT

clone_size: .
d_call: TRBD1
j_call: TRBJ2-5
v_call: TRBV11-3
cdr3_aa: CASSRGRDRGSGETQYF
cdr3_nt: TGTGCCAGCAGCCGCGGGCGGGACAGGGGTTCTGGGGAGACCCAGTACTTC

clone_size: .
d_call: TRBD2
j_call: TRBJ2-3
v_call: TRBV11-3
cdr3_aa: CASSLGPGGSTDTQYF
cdr3_nt: TGTGCCAGCAGCTTAGGGCCGGGAGGAAGCACAGATACGCAGTATTTT

clone_size: .
d_call: TRBD2
j_call: TRBJ2-2
v_call: TRBV7-2
cdr3_aa: CASSFPLAGVFTGELFF
cdr3_nt: TGTGCCAGCAGCTTCCCACTAGCGGGAGTCTTCACCGGGGAGCTGTTTTTT

clone_size: .
d_call: .
j_call: TRBJ2-7
v_call: TRBV27
cdr3_aa: CASSFRGGNEQYF
cdr3_nt: TGTGCCAGCAGTTTCCGAGGGGGGAACGAGCAGTACTTC

clone_size: .
d_call: TRBD1
j_call: TRBJ1-2
v_call: TRBV6-6
cdr3_aa: CASSPQTGISTF
cdr3_nt: TGTGCCAGCAGTCCACAGACAGGGATAAGCACCTTC

clone_size: .
d_call: TRBD1
j_call: TRBJ1-2
v_call: TRBV19
cdr3_aa: CASKGGGTGNYGYTF
cdr3_nt: TGTGCCAGTAAGGGTGGCGGGACAGGGAACTATGGCTACACCTTC

clone_size: .
d_call: .
j_call: TRBJ2-3
v_call: TRBV29-1
cdr3_aa: CSVTEVARTDTQYF
cdr3_nt: TGCAGCGTTACGGAGGTCGCTCGGACAGATACGCAGTATTTT

clone_size: .
d_call: TRBD1
j_call: TRBJ1-2
v_call: TRBV9
cdr3_aa: CASSYETGGSWGYTF
cdr3_nt: TGTGCCAGCAGCTATGAAACAGGGGGATCTTGGGGCTACACCTTC

clone_size: .
d_call: TRBD1
j_call: TRBJ1-4
v_call: TRBV19
cdr3_aa: CASSKGQDGEKLFF
cdr3_nt: TGTGCCAGTAGTAAAGGACAGGACGGTGAAAAACTGTTTTTT

clone_size: .
d_call: TRBD1
j_call: TRBJ2-5
v_call: TRBV6-6
cdr3_aa: CASRDRAWETQYF
cdr3_nt: TGTGCCAGCAGGGACAGGGCTTGGGAGACCCAGTACTTC

clone_size: .
d_call: TRBD2
j_call: TRBJ2-5
v_call: TRBV9
cdr3_aa: CASSTQGLAGVETQYF
cdr3_nt: TGTGCCAGCAGCACCCAGGGATTAGCGGGGGTAGAGACCCAGTACTTC

clone_size: few
d_call: .
j_call: TRBJ1-1
v_call: TRBV19
cdr3_aa: CASSIAAQTNTEAFF
cdr3_nt: TGTGCCAGTAGTATAGCGGCCCAAACGAACACTGAAGCTTTCTTT